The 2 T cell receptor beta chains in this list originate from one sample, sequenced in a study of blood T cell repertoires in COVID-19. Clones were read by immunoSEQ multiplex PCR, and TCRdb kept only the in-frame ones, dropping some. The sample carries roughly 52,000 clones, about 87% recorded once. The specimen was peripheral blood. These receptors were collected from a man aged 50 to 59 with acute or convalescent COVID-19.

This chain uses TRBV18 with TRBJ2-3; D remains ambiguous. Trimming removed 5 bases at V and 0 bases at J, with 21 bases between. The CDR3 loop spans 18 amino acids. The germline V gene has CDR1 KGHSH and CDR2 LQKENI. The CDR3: CASSSGRVPRTSTDTQYF. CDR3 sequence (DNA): TGTGCCAGCTCATCCGGCCGGGTCCCGAGAACTAGCACAGATACGCAGTATTTT.

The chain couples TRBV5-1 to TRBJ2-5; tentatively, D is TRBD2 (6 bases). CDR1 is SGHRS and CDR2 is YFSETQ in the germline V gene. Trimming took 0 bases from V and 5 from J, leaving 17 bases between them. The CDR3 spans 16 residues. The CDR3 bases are TGCGCCAGCAGCTTGGGTCAGCTTTACCGGGGGGAGACCCAGTACTTC. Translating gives CASSLGQLYRGETQYF.